A single sample is the source of the 22 T cell receptor beta chains below, sequenced in a study of patients and donors after allogeneic stem cell transplantation. TCRdb reanalysed the RT-PCR reads using MiXCR and keeps one entry per CDR3 protein. Among about a million distinct CDR3 sequences listed, about a sixth were seen once. Sequencing was done on a sample of blood, either unsorted or a sorted T cell fraction (not recorded which). These receptors were collected from a human donor who was either an allogeneic HSCT recipient or a stem cell or donor lymphocyte infusion donor (not recorded which). It is not recorded whose cells these are; they may come from a transplant donor.

This clonotype has only a few counts. This chain uses TRBV3-1 with TRBJ2-5; TRBD1 agrees at 7 bases. The CDR3 has 15 amino acids. The ends lost 0 bases at V and 6 bases at J; junction bases unmatched: 7. Looked up from germline, CDR1 is LGHDT and CDR2 is YNNKEL (reference sequence). CDR3 sequence (DNA): TGTGCCAGCAGCCAAGATATACAAGGGGGCAAGACCCAGTACTTC. Translation: CASSQDIQGGKTQYF.

This clonotype was recorded at least ten times. CDR3: CASSYRSGSGSSYNEQFF. CDR3 nucleotide sequence: TGTGCCAGCAGTTACAGGTCAGGAAGCGGCAGCTCCTACAATGAGCAGTTCTTC. The chain carries TRBV6-2 or TRBV6-3 and TRBJ2-1, with TRBD2 as a possible D gene (5 bases). CDR1 is MNHEY, CDR2 SVGEGT, per germline. This CDR3 has 18 amino acids. V shed 2 bases and J shed 0 bases, with 17 bases lying between them.

This clonotype occurred a few times. The chain links TRBV20-1 to TRBJ2-7; D gene uncertain. CDR3 size: 13 residues. Trimming removed 2 bases at V and 0 bases at J, with 8 bases between. CDR1 is DFQATT, CDR2 SNEGSKA, per germline (reference sequence). The CDR3 nucleotides are TGCAGTGCTAGAAGTCAGGACTCCTACGAGCAGTACTTC. Its protein is CSARSQDSYEQYF.

This clonotype was seen only a few times. This chain links TRBV7-8 with TRBJ2-7; the D is unclear. CDR1 and CDR2 from the germline V gene are SGHVS and FQNEAQ. This CDR3 has 16 amino acids. Trimming took off 3 bases at V and 1 base at J, with 16 bases between the two ends. The CDR3 is CASSFPPLQKSYEQYF. The CDR3 coding sequence is TGTGCCAGCAGCTTTCCACCACTCCAGAAATCCTACGAGCAGTACTTC.

The chain recombines TRBV9 with TRBJ2-3; no firm D call. Germline V lookup: CDR1 SGDLS, CDR2 YYNGEE. CDR3 size: 16 residues. The V end was cut by 0 bases, the J end by 3 bases, with 14 bases between. CDR3 DNA sequence: TGTGCCAGCAGCGTAGGGGTTGGGGTGGGGACAGATACGCAGTATTTT. Amino acids: CASSVGVGVGTDTQYF.

V gene TRBV24-1 combines with J gene TRBJ2-1; D is ambiguous. This CDR3 region has 11 residues. Germline loops: CDR1 KGHDR, CDR2 SFDVKD. Deletions cut 7 bases from V and 7 bases from J, with 7 bases between. The CDR3 loop is CATRLQNEQFF. CDR3 DNA sequence: TGTGCCACCAGGCTCCAGAATGAGCAGTTCTTC.

This CDR3 reads CATRTGTTEAFF. CDR3 DNA: TGTGCCACTAGGACAGGGACCACTGAAGCTTTCTTT. V gene TRBV10-3 combines with J gene TRBJ1-1, with TRBD1 matching 8 bases. This CDR3 region has 12 residues. CDR1 is ENHRY, CDR2 SYGVKD, per germline. Trimming took 10 bases from V and 4 from J; bases not matched to a gene: 5.

The chain carries TRBV6-2 or TRBV6-3 and TRBJ2-3; 9 bases agree with TRBD1. The V gene end was trimmed by 6 bases and the J gene end by 3 bases; junction bases not matched to a gene: 10. CDR1 is MNHEY, CDR2 SVGEGT, per germline. This CDR3 comprises 16 residues. The CDR3 coding sequence is TGTGCCAGCAGACTCGGGGCCGGGACAGGGACAGATACGCAGTATTTT. It translates to CASRLGAGTGTDTQYF.

This clonotype was counted between two and nine times. This rearrangement joins TRBV5-6 to TRBJ1-2; 7 bases are a match to TRBD1. J was trimmed by 3 bases and V by 6 bases; bases with no gene match: 5. Germline CDR1 SGHDT, CDR2 YYEEEE. The CDR3 length is 13 residues. The CDR3 DNA is TGTGCCAGCACCTGGGACAGCTACTATGGCTACACCTTC. The encoded protein is CASTWDSYYGYTF.

About this clonotype: As the CDR3 is not closed by the conserved phenylalanine or tryptophan, this likely results from a read error. The limits of the CDR3 on the DNA are not certain, so only TCRdb's listed CDR3 is given. This sequence joins TRBV18 and TRBJ1-1; the listed D gene, TRBD1, was not tested against the DNA. The CDR3 numbers 12 amino acids, ends counted. Per the germline V gene, CDR1 is KGHSH and CDR2 is LQKENI. CDR3 loop: CASSPPVGGSRV.

This chain links TRBV20-1 with TRBJ2-7, with D perhaps TRBD2 (6 bases). Germline CDR1 is DFQATT and CDR2 is SNEGSKA (reference sequence). The CDR3 length is 16 residues. Trimming removed 0 bases at V and 0 bases at J, with 15 bases between. CDR3 coding DNA: TGCAGTGCTAGAGAAGCCGGCCGGGGGACCTCCTACGAGCAGTACTTC. Protein: CSAREAGRGTSYEQYF.

This clonotype was found a few times. V usage is TRBV5-1 and J usage is TRBJ1-1, with a possible D match to TRBD1 (6 bases). CDR1 and CDR2 from the germline V gene are SGHRS and YFSETQ. Trimming cost V 4 bases and J 8 bases, with 15 bases left between them. The length of the CDR3 is 13 residues. The CDR3 spells CASSNEGVGEAFF. CDR3 bases: TGCGCCAGCAGCAACGAGGGGGTTGGGGAAGCTTTCTTT.

This chain links TRBV20-1 with TRBJ2-1; 8 bases agree with TRBD2. From germline, CDR1 is DFQATT and CDR2 SNEGSKA (reference sequence). CDR3 length: 16 residues. V was pared by 3 bases and J by 2 bases, with 9 bases of the junction left unmatched. In DNA form, the CDR3 reads TGCAGTGCTAGTAGGGGCGGGGGGCCCCCCTACAATGAGCAGTTCTTC. This encodes CSASRGGGPPYNEQFF.

This clonotype was seen repeatedly, ten times or more. This rearrangement joins TRBV20-1 to TRBJ1-1, with D possibly TRBD1 on 5 matching bases. With 5 bases removed from V and 5 bases from J, the gap between germline ends came to 9 bases. This CDR3 comprises 11 residues. Germline CDR1 DFQATT, CDR2 SNEGSKA (reference sequence). The CDR3 region has the DNA TGCAGTGCTCAGGGTTGGACTGAAGCTTTCTTT. Translation: CSAQGWTEAFF.

Turning to this clonotype: It is likely a read error, because the conserved phenylalanine at the end of the CDR3 is missing. CDR3 DNA sequence: TGCAGTGCTAATGGACAGGGGGACTATGGCTACACCTCC. Encoded protein: CSANGQGDYGYTS. J is TRBJ1-2 and V is TRBV20-1, with 10 bases aligning to TRBD1. CDR3 length: 13 residues. Germline V gene data show CDR1 as DFQATT and CDR2 as SNEGSKA (reference sequence). Trimming took 4 bases from V and 3 from J; bases not matched to a gene: 2.

This clonotype was counted only a few times. The gene calls are TRBV20-1 and TRBJ1-2, with D possibly TRBD1 on 6 matching bases. This CDR3 has 16 residues. Germline V gene data show CDR1 as DFQATT and CDR2 as SNEGSKA (reference sequence). The V end lost 0 bases, the J end lost 6 bases, and 20 bases lay between the germline ends. This CDR3 is CSAREVGASYSDGYTF. The CDR3 coding sequence is TGCAGTGCTAGAGAGGTGGGGGCTTCATATTCCGATGGCTACACCTTC.

This clonotype was observed a few times. This chain joins TRBV14 and TRBJ2-2, with D hard to call. The germline V gene encodes CDR1 SGHDN and CDR2 FVKESK. V was trimmed by 4 bases and J by 5 bases, leaving 8 bases between them. The length of the CDR3 is 13 residues. The chain's CDR3 is CASSRSRTGELFF. In nucleotides, the CDR3 is TGTGCCAGCAGCCGCTCCCGAACCGGGGAGCTGTTTTTT. The complete variable domain, with remaining parts taken from reference TRBV14 and TRBJ2-2, reads EAGVTQFPSHSVIEKGQTVTLRCDPISGHDNLYWYRRVMGKEIKFLLHFVKESKQDESGMPNNRFLAERTGGTYSTLKVQPAELEDSGVYFCASSRSRTGELFFGEGSRLTVL.

This sequence joins TRBV28 and TRBJ2-2, with D maybe TRBD1 (5 bases). V lost 3 bases and J 0 bases, leaving 11 bases between the germline ends. The length of the CDR3 is 16 residues. Germline-derived CDR1 and CDR2 are MDHEN and SYDVKM. The CDR3, as DNA: TGTGCCAGCAGTTTTACGACAGCCTCGAACACCGGGGAGCTGTTTTTT. Its translation: CASSFTTASNTGELFF.

The chain couples TRBV2 to TRBJ2-3; 11 bases agree with TRBD2. With 6 bases clipped from V and 5 bases from J, the junction kept 7 bases outside the gene matches. This CDR3 is built from 15 residues. Germline V lookup: CDR1 SNHLY, CDR2 FYNNEI. The CDR3 spells CASSVLAGEVDTQYF. The CDR3, as DNA: TGTGCCAGCAGCGTACTAGCGGGAGAGGTAGATACGCAGTATTTT.

The chain combines TRBV27 with TRBJ1-1; D not resolved. The CDR3 extends over 13 amino acids. Germline loops: CDR1 MNHEY, CDR2 SMNVEV (reference sequence). V shed 5 bases and J shed 0 bases, with 7 bases lying between them. The CDR3 nucleotides are TGTGCCAGCAGTATCAGAATGAACACTGAAGCTTTCTTT. Its protein is CASSIRMNTEAFF.

There are a few counts of this clonotype. The chain joins TRBV12-3 or TRBV12-4 to TRBJ2-7; TRBD1 matches 7 bases. This CDR3 region has 12 residues. The junction had 4 bases not matched to a gene; V was cut back by 6 bases and J by 5 bases. CDR3: CASSRDSHEQYF. In DNA, the CDR3 is TGTGCCAGCAGCCGGGACAGTCACGAGCAGTACTTC.

This chain joins TRBV5-1 and TRBJ1-2; no firm D call. CDR3 length: 13 residues. V dropped 0 bases and J dropped 4 bases, with 7 bases sitting between them. The V gene's germline CDR1 is SGHRS and CDR2 YFSETQ. CDR3 bases: TGCGCCAGCAGCTTGGCCAGCTCCTATGGCTACACCTTC. This gives the protein CASSLASSYGYTF.